The 6 T cell receptor beta chains below all came from one sample that was sequenced in a study of blood T cell repertoires in COVID-19. Using immunoSEQ multiplex PCR, the repertoire was profiled, and TCRdb retains in-frame clones only, with some absent. The repertoire holds about 220,000 clones, 80% to 90% seen once, with roughly 3% in the top ten. The sample was PBMCs or T cells enriched from blood (not recorded which). These receptors were taken from a young woman in a cohort exposed to, infected with or recovered from COVID-19 (not recorded which).

This chain joins TRBV4-1 and TRBJ1-2; 12 bases match TRBD1. CDR1 MGHRA and CDR2 YSYEKL come from the germline V gene. The CDR3 has 15 residues. With 1 base clipped from V and 14 bases from J, the junction kept 11 bases outside the gene matches. CDR3 region: CASSQGEGTGGGKTF. In DNA, the CDR3 is TGCGCCAGCAGCCAAGGAGAGGGGACAGGGGGCGGGAAGACCTTC.

The rearrangement links TRBV24-1 to TRBJ1-2; D not resolved. Germline V gene sequence: CDR1 KGHDR, CDR2 SFDVKD. The V end was cut by 4 bases, the J end by 5 bases, with 13 bases between. The CDR3 contains 14 residues. The CDR3 is CATSDPGQIYGYTF. DNA of the CDR3: TGTGCCACCAGTGACCCGGGTCAGATTTATGGCTACACCTTC.

This clone turned up a few times. The V and J genes are TRBV4-1 and TRBJ2-2, with TRBD1 matching 9 bases. Germline V lookup: CDR1 MGHRA, CDR2 YSYEKL. The CDR3 spans 16 residues. V shed 3 bases, J shed 2 bases, and the junction held 4 bases outside the gene matches. DNA for the CDR3: TGCGCCAGCAGCCACGGGACAGGGACTAACACCGGGGAGCTGTTTTTT. It codes for CASSHGTGTNTGELFF.

The chain carries TRBV28 and TRBJ2-1, with TRBD2 identical over 8 bases. The CDR3 spans 13 residues. CDR1 is MDHEN and CDR2 is SYDVKM in the germline V gene. With V trimmed by 5 bases and J by 8 bases, 5 bases remained unmatched. The CDR3: CASSKAGVDEQFF. CDR3 bases: TGTGCCAGCAGTAAAGCGGGAGTCGATGAGCAGTTCTTC. Together with reference TRBV28 and TRBJ2-1, the CDR3 gives the full variable domain: DVKVTQSSRYLVKRTGEKVFLECVQDMDHENMFWYRQDPGLGLRLIYFSYDVKMKEKGDIPEGYSVSREKKERFSLILESASTNQTSMYLCASSKAGVDEQFFGPGTRLTVL.

In its sample, this clone was seen once. This chain connects TRBV11-3 to TRBJ2-7; no firm D call. Germline-derived CDR1 and CDR2 are SGHNT and YENEEA. CDR3 size: 15 residues. Deletions cut 5 bases from V and 4 bases from J, with 18 bases between. The CDR3 DNA reads TGTGCCAGCAGCGCCCCTGCGGAGACGATTTACGAGCAGTACTTC. As protein: CASSAPAETIYEQYF.

CDR3 nucleotides: TGTGCCAGCTCACAGACAGGGGCGTCTAACTATGGCTACACCTTC. Protein sequence: CASSQTGASNYGYTF. The rearrangement uses TRBV18 and TRBJ1-2; 8 nucleotides line up with TRBD1. This CDR3 region has 15 residues. Trimming at V came to 4 bases and at J to 0 bases, leaving 4 bases not matched to a gene. The V gene's germline CDR1 is KGHSH and CDR2 LQKENI.